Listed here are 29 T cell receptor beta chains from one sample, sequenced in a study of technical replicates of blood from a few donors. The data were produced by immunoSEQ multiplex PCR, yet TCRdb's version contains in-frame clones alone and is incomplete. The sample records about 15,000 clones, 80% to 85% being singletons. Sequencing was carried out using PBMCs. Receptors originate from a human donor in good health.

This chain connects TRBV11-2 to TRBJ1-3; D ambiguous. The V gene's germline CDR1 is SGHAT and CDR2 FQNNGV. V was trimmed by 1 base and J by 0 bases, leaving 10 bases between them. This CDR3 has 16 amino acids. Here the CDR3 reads CASSLVQSLSGNTIYF. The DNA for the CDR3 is TGTGCCAGCAGCTTAGTCCAGTCCCTCTCTGGAAACACCATATATTTT.

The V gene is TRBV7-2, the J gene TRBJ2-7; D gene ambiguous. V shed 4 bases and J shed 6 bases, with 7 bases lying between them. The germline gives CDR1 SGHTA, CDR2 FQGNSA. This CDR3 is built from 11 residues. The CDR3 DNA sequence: TGTGCCAGCAGCTCCCACATCGAGCAGTACTTC. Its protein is CASSSHIEQYF.

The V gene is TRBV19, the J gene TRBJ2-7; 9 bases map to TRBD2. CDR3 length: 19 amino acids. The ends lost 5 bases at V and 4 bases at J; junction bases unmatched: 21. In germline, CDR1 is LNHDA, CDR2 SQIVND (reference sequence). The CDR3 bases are TGTGCCAGTAGTCCTCAACAGTGGAGTCATAGCGGGAGTATGTACGAGCAGTACTTC. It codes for CASSPQQWSHSGSMYEQYF.

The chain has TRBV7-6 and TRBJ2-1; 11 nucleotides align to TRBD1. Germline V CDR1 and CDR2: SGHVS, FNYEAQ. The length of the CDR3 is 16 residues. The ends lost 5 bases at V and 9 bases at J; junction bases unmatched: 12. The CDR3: CASSPRWDRGVGEQFF. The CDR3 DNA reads TGTGCCAGCAGCCCCAGGTGGGACAGGGGGGTCGGTGAGCAGTTCTTC.

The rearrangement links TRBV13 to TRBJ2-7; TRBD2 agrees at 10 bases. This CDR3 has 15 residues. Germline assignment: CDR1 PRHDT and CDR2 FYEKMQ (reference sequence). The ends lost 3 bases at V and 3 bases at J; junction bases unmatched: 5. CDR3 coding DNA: TGTGCCAGCAGCTTGGGACTAGCGCAACGCTACGAGCAGTACTTC. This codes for CASSLGLAQRYEQYF.

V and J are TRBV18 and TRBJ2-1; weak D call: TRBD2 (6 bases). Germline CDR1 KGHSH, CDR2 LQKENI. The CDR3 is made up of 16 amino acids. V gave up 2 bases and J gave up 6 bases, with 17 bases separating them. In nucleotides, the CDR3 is TGTGCCAGCTCACCAATTATAGGGAGGCACGGCAATGAGCAGTTCTTC. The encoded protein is CASSPIIGRHGNEQFF.

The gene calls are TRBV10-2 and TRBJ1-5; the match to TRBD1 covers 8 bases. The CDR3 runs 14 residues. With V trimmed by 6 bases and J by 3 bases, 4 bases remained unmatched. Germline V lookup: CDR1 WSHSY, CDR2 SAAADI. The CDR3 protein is CASRADRVNQPQHF. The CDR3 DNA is TGCGCCAGCAGGGCGGACAGGGTCAATCAGCCCCAGCATTTT.

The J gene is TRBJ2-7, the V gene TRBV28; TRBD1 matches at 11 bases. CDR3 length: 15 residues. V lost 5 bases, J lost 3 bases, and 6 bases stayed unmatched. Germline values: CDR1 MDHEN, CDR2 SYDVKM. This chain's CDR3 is CASSLAGTGGYEQYF. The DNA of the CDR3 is TGTGCCAGCAGTCTTGCCGGGACAGGGGGCTACGAGCAGTACTTC.

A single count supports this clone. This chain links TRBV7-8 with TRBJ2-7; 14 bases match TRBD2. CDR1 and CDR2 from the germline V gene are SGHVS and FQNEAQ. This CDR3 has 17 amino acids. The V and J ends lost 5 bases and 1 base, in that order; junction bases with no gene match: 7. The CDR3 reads CASSPWTSGRTSYEQYF. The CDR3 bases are TGTGCCAGCAGCCCATGGACTAGCGGGAGGACTTCCTACGAGCAGTACTTC. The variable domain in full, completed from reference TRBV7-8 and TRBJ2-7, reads GAGVSQSPRYKVAKRGQDVALRCDPISGHVSLFWYQQALGQGPEFLTYFQNEAQLDKSGLPSDRFFAERPEGSVSTLKIQRTQQEDSAVYLCASSPWTSGRTSYEQYFGPGTRLTVT.

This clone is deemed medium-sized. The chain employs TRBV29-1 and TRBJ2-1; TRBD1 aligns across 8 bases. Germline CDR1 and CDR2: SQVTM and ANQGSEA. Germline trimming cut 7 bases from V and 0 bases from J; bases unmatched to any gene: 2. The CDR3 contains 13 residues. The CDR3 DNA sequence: TGCAGCGCCACAGGGGGCTCCTACAATGAGCAGTTCTTC. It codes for CSATGGSYNEQFF.

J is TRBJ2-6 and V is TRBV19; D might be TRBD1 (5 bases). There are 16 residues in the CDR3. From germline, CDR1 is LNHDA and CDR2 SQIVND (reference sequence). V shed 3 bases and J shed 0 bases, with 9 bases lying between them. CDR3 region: CASSIDSSSGANVLTF. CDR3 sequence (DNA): TGTGCCAGTAGTATCGACAGCAGCTCTGGGGCCAACGTCCTGACTTTC.

The CDR3 sequence is CASSLRDRGLPEAFF. In DNA form, the CDR3 reads TGTGCCAGCAGCTTAAGGGACAGGGGTTTGCCTGAAGCTTTCTTT. The rearrangement joins TRBV13 to TRBJ1-1; 10 bases agree with TRBD1. The CDR3 sequence is 15 residues long. Losses at the gene ends were 2 bases for V and 6 bases for J; bases not matched to a gene: 6. Germline V gives CDR1 PRHDT, CDR2 FYEKMQ (reference sequence).

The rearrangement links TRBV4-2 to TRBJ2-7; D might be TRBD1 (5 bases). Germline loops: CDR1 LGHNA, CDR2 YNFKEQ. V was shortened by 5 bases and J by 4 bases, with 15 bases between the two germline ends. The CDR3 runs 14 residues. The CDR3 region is CASSEGARDYEQYF. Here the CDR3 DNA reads TGTGCCAGCAGCGAAGGGGCAAGAGATTACGAGCAGTACTTC.

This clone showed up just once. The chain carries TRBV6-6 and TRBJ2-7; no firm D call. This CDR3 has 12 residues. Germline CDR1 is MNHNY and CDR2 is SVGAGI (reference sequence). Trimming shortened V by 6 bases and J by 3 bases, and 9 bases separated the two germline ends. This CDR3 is CASSPSIYEQYF. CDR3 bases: TGTGCCAGCAGCCCCTCTATCTACGAGCAGTACTTC.

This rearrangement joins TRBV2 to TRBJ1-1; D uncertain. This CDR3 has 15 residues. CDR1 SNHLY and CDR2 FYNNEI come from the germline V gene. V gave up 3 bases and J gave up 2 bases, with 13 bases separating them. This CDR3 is CASSEPGNTNTEAFF. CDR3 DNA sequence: TGTGCCAGCAGTGAGCCCGGGAATACTAACACTGAAGCTTTCTTT.

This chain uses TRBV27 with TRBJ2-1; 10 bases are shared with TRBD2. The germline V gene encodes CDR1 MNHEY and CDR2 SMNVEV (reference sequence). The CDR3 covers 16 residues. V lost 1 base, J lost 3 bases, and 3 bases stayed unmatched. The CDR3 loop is CASSLWASGSYNEQFF. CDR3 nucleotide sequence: TGTGCCAGCAGTTTATGGGCTAGCGGGAGCTACAATGAGCAGTTCTTC.

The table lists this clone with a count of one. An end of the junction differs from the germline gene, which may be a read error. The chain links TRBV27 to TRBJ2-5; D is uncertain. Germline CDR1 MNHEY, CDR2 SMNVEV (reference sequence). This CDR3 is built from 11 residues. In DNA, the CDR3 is TGCCCCACTAAGCCACAAGAGACCCAGTACTTC. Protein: CPTKPQETQYF.

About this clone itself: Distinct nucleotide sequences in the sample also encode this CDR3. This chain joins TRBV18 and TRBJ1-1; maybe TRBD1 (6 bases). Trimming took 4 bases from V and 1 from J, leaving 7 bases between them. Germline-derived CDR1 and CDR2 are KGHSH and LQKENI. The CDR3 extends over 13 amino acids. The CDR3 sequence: CASSRTENTEAFF. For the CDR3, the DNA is TGTGCCAGCTCACGGACAGAGAACACTGAAGCTTTCTTT.

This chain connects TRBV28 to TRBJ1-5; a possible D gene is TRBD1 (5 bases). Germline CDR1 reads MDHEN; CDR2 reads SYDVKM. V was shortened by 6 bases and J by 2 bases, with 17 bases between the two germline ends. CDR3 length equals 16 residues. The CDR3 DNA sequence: TGTGCCAGCAGGCTGGGGCAGGGCATGGGCAATCAGCCCCAGCATTTT. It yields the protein CASRLGQGMGNQPQHF.

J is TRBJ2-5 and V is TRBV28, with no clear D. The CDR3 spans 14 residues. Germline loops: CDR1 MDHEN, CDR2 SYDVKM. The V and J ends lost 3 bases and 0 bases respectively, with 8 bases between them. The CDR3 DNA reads TGTGCCAGCAGTTTTGGTCGGTACCAAGAGACCCAGTACTTC. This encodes CASSFGRYQETQYF.

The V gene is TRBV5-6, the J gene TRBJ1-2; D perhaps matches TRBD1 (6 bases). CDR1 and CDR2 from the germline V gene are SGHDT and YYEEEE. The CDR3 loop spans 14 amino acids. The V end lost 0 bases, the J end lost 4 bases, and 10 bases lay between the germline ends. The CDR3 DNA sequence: TGTGCCAGCAGCTTGGGGGGGCTTGGCTATGGCTACACCTTC. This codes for CASSLGGLGYGYTF. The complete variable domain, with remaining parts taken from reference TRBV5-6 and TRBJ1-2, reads DAGVTQSPTHLIKTRGQQVTLRCSPKSGHDTVSWYQQALGQGPQFIFQYYEEEERQRGNFPDRFSGHQFPNYSSELNVNALLLGDSALYLCASSLGGLGYGYTFGSGTRLTVV.

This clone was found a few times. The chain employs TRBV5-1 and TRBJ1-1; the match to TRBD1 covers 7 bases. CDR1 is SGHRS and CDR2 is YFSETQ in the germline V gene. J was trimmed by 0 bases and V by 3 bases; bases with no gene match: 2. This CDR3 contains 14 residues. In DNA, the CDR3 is TGCGCCAGCAGCTGGGACAGCATGAACACTGAAGCTTTCTTT. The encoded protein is CASSWDSMNTEAFF.

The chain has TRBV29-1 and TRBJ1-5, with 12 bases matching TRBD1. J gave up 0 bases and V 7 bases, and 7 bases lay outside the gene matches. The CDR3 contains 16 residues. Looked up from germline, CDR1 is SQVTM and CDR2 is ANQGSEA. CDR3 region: CSAAGTGGNSNQPQHF. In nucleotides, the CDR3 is TGCAGCGCCGCCGGGACAGGGGGCAATAGCAATCAGCCCCAGCATTTT. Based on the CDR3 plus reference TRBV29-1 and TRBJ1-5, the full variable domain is SAVISQKPSRDICQRGTSLTIQCQVDSQVTMMFWYRQQPGQSLTLIATANQGSEATYESGFVIDKFPISRPNLTFSTLTVSNMSPEDSSIYLCSAAGTGGNSNQPQHFGDGTRLSIL.

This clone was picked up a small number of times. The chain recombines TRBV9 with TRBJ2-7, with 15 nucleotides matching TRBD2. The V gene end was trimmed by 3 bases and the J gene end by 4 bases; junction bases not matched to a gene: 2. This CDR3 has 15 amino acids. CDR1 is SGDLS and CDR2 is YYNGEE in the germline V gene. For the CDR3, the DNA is TGTGCCAGCAGCGAGGGACTAGCGGGAGGTTACGAGCAGTACTTC. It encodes CASSEGLAGGYEQYF.

The CDR3 loop reads CASSQDTGTGFYRDGYTF. The CDR3 coding sequence is TGCGCCAGCAGCCAAGATACCGGGACAGGGTTTTATAGGGATGGCTACACCTTC. The J gene is TRBJ1-2, the V gene TRBV4-1; 9 bases align to TRBD1. CDR3 size: 18 residues. V lost 0 bases and J lost 6; bases outside the gene matches: 14. CDR1 and CDR2 from the germline V gene are MGHRA and YSYEKL.

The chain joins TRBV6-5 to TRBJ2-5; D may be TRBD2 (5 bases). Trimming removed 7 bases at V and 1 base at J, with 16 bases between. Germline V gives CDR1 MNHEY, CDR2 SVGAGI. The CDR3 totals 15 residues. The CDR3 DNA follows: TGTGCCAGCAACACCCCAACTAGTATCCAAGAGACCCAGTACTTC. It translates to CASNTPTSIQETQYF.

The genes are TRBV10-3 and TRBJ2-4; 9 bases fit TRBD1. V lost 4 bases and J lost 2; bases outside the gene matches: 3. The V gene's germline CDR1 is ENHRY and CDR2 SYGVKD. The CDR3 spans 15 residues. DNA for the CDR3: TGTGCCATCAGTGGCGGGACAGGGTCCAAAAACATTCAGTACTTC. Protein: CAISGGTGSKNIQYF.

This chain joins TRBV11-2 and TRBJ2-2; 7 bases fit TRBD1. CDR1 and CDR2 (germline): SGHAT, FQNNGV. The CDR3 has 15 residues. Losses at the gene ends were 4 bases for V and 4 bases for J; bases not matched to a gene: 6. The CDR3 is CASSSPDRTTGELFF. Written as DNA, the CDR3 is TGTGCCAGCAGCTCACCGGACAGGACCACCGGGGAGCTGTTTTTT.

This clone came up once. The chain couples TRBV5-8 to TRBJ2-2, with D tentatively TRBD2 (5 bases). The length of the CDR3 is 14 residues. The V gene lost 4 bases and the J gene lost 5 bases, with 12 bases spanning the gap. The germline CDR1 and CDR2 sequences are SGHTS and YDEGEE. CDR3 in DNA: TGTGCCAGCAGCAAACTAGTCCGGACCGGGGAGCTGTTTTTT. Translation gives CASSKLVRTGELFF.